The rows below give T cell receptor beta chains drawn from one sample of a study of CD4 T cells in relation to SARS-CoV-2 and coronaviruses. Antigens for these TCRs are unknown. This table comes from immunoSEQ multiplex PCR, and its TCRdb copy is limited to in-frame clones, with some not included. The table shows about 26,000 clones, with 75% occurring only once. Sequencing was carried out using CD4+ T cells from PBMCs, cultured in vitro. These receptors were obtained from a human donor in good health. The CDR3 runs from the conserved cysteine through the conserved F or W. D genes are given only for firm matches. Only part of the rows carry a size: once, few, many, or a class if the clone is expanded.

clone size	V gene	D gene	J gene	CDR3 protein	CDR3 DNA
.	TRBV6-1	.	TRBJ1-1	CASNERGEAFF	TGTGCCAGCAATGAAAGGGGAGAAGCTTTCTTT
.	TRBV5-8	TRBD1	TRBJ2-7	CASSDGTGGPPYEQYF	TGTGCCAGCAGCGACGGGACAGGGGGCCCGCCCTACGAGCAGTACTTC
.	TRBV29-1	.	TRBJ1-3	CSVDPTSSGNTIYF	TGCAGCGTTGACCCCACGAGCTCTGGAAACACCATATATTTT
.	TRBV5-6	.	TRBJ2-2	CASSDTDRNYGELFF	TGTGCCAGCAGCGATACTGACAGGAATTACGGGGAGCTGTTTTTT
.	TRBV19	.	TRBJ2-3	CASLSLRGDTQYF	TGTGCCAGTCTGTCGTTACGTGGGGATACGCAGTATTTT
few	TRBV5-5	.	TRBJ2-7	CASSFGGGYYEQYF	TGTGCCAGCAGCTTTGGAGGGGGCTACTACGAGCAGTACTTC
few	TRBV6-5	.	TRBJ1-2	CASSRGSGANYGYTF	TGTGCCAGCAGTAGGGGAAGTGGAGCTAACTATGGCTACACCTTC
.	TRBV7-2	TRBD1	TRBJ1-4	CASSQGGQGNEKLFF	TGTGCCAGCAGCCAGGGGGGACAGGGTAATGAAAAACTGTTTTTT
.	TRBV7-3	.	TRBJ2-3	CASSDENTQYF	TGTGCCAGCAGCGACGAAAATACGCAGTATTTT
.	TRBV18	.	TRBJ2-7	CASSPPNEEREQYF	TGTGCCAGCTCACCACCGAATGAGGAGCGCGAGCAGTACTTC
.	TRBV2	TRBD1	TRBJ1-2	CASSGQGITNYGYTF	TGTGCCAGCAGCGGACAGGGTATAACTAACTATGGCTACACCTTC
.	TRBV25-1	TRBD1	TRBJ1-6	CASSDRSPGQGRGSPLHF	TGTGCCAGCAGTGATAGGTCTCCGGGACAGGGACGAGGATCACCCCTCCACTTT
few	TRBV6-6	.	TRBJ1-6	CASSYSMEQAYPLHF	TGTGCCAGCAGTTACTCGATGGAGCAAGCTTACCCCCTCCACTTT
.	TRBV6-4	TRBD1	TRBJ1-1	CASSEIPRGPFPF	TGTGCCAGCAGTGAAATCCCCAGGGGGCCGTTCCCCTTT
.	TRBV5-4	.	TRBJ2-3	CASSLARIAPDTQYF	TGTGCCAGCAGCTTGGCCAGAATAGCGCCAGATACGCAGTATTTT
.	TRBV5-6	.	TRBJ2-5	CASSPFGGGPQETQYF	TGTGCCAGCAGCCCCTTTGGGGGGGGGCCTCAAGAGACCCAGTACTTC
.	TRBV12-3/TRBV12-4	.	TRBJ2-4	CASSVAKNIQYF	TGTGCCAGCTCCGTAGCCAAAAACATTCAGTACTTC
.	TRBV7-8	.	TRBJ1-1	CASSLGGGSGVYTEAFF	TGTGCCAGCAGCTTAGGGGGAGGGTCAGGGGTGTACACTGAAGCTTTCTTT
few	TRBV29-1	.	TRBJ1-5	CSVGGGNQPQHF	TGCAGCGTTGGAGGGGGGAATCAGCCCCAGCATTTT
.	TRBV10-3	.	TRBJ2-5	CAISPPGLETQYF	TGTGCCATCAGTCCTCCGGGACTAGAGACCCAGTACTTC
.	TRBV6-2/TRBV6-3	.	TRBJ1-2	CASSYSSGGLNYGYTF	TGTGCCAGCAGTTACTCGAGCGGGGGCCTTAACTATGGCTACACCTTC
.	TRBV7-3	.	TRBJ2-5	CASSSVPGVGGTQYF	TGTGCCAGCAGCTCAGTGCCGGGAGTGGGTGGGACCCAGTACTTC
.	TRBV5-1	TRBD2	TRBJ2-1	CASSRGLVVDEQFF	TGCGCCAGCAGCCGGGGACTAGTGGTGGATGAGCAGTTCTTC
.	TRBV6-5	.	TRBJ1-2	CASRKALGYTF	TGTGCCAGCCGAAAGGCGCTTGGCTACACCTTC
.	TRBV28	TRBD2	TRBJ2-5	CASSESSGGAFQETQYF	TGTGCCAGCAGCGAATCTAGCGGGGGGGCTTTCCAAGAGACCCAGTACTTC
.	TRBV6-2/TRBV6-3	.	TRBJ1-1	CASSYSGDEKRNTEAFF	TGTGCCAGCAGTTATTCCGGGGACGAAAAAAGGAACACTGAAGCTTTCTTT
.	TRBV10-3	TRBD1	TRBJ1-2	CAISAPGQGIYGYTF	TGTGCCATCAGCGCACCGGGACAGGGGATCTATGGCTACACCTTC
.	TRBV7-2	.	TRBJ1-6	CASSVSGRTNSPLHF	TGTGCCAGCAGCGTATCAGGGCGAACTAATTCACCCCTCCACTTT
.	TRBV28	.	TRBJ2-2	CASRSKNTGELFF	TGTGCCTCTAGGTCGAAAAACACCGGGGAGCTGTTTTTT
.	TRBV3-1/TRBV3-2	TRBD1	TRBJ1-2	CASRLGQGGYGYTF	TGTGCCAGCAGACTGGGACAGGGGGGATACGGCTACACCTTC
.	TRBV4-3	.	TRBJ2-3	CASSQETRGVFQNTQYF	TGCGCCAGCAGCCAAGAGACCAGGGGAGTATTCCAAAATACGCAGTATTTT
.	TRBV27	.	TRBJ1-5	CASSVSDSNQPQHF	TGTGCCAGCAGTGTATCCGATAGCAATCAGCCCCAGCATTTT
once	TRBV21-1	.	TRBJ2-4	CASSKAPPSAWSKNIQYF	TGTGCCAGCAGCAAAGCGCCCCCGTCAGCATGGTCCAAAAACATTCAGTACTTC
.	TRBV6-5	.	TRBJ2-1	CASSYSRDFYNEQFF	TGTGCCAGCAGTTACTCCCGGGACTTCTACAATGAGCAGTTCTTC
.	TRBV14	.	TRBJ2-7	CASSQGPGYEQYF	TGTGCCAGCAGCCAAGGTCCGGGCTACGAGCAGTACTTC
.	TRBV2	.	TRBJ2-7	CASSGSARLGYEQYF	TGTGCCAGCAGTGGGTCGGCCAGGCTGGGGTACGAGCAGTACTTC
.	TRBV29-1	TRBD2	TRBJ2-5	CSFGTSGTKETQYF	TGCAGCTTCGGGACTAGCGGGACAAAAGAGACCCAGTACTTC
once	TRBV29-1	.	TRBJ2-7	CSGSGVFYEQYF	TGCAGCGGGTCGGGGGTGTTCTACGAGCAGTACTTC
.	TRBV4-1	TRBD2	TRBJ2-1	CASSQLEASGFREQFF	TGCGCCAGCAGCCAGCTGGAGGCTAGCGGGTTTCGTGAGCAGTTCTTC